This TCR beta chain was documented in a study of identical twins. Unique molecular identifiers were present on the cDNA, and a universal primer site came from template switching. MiXCR, applied by TCRdb to the 5' RACE reads, yields one record per CDR3 protein. The data show 200,000 to 250,000 distinct CDR3 sequences, 7.5% seen once. Study-wide results and caveats: The analysis was cross-sectional rather than longitudinal within donors.

The V end was cut by 1 base, the J end by 1 base, with 10 bases between. CDR1 and CDR2 (germline): MDHEN, SYDVKM. This CDR3 spans 15 amino acids. Details on this clonotype: As yet, its antigen is unknown.

This sample also appeared in a second study, on yellow fever vaccine responses in identical twins. That report adds: Reportedly, the response of twins' T cells to the vaccine seemed partly convergent, partly personalized.

The chain employs TRBV28 and TRBJ2-5; perhaps TRBD1 as D (5 bases). This clonotype originated in a young woman in good health. Material for sequencing was CD8+ T cells sorted from blood. The CDR3 region has the DNA TGTGCCAGCAGTTTATTCGACAGCCCCCAAGAGACCCAGTACTTC. It translates to CASSLFDSPQETQYF. Supplemented by reference TRBV28 and TRBJ2-5, the full variable domain reads DVKVTQSSRYLVKRTGEKVFLECVQDMDHENMFWYRQDPGLGLRLIYFSYDVKMKEKGDIPEGYSVSREKKERFSLILESASTNQTSMYLCASSLFDSPQETQYFGPGTRLLVL.